The rows below give T cell receptor beta chains drawn from one sample of a study of cytomegalovirus exposure and HLA in healthy donors. Sequencing was performed with immunoSEQ multiplex PCR; in TCRdb, only in-frame clones are kept and a portion is missing. The data show roughly 100,000 clones, just over 70% seen once. The sample consisted of PBMCs. The receptor set was obtained from a boy aged 5-17 years in good health and CMV-seronegative. Each CDR3 is given with its conserved first and last residue. The D gene is left open where the match is weak. Rows may omit the clone size; those that give it use once, few, many or a size class.

>.|TRBJ1-4|TRBV2|.|12
TGTGCCAGCAAGGGAGGGGATGAAAAACTGTTTTTT
CASKGGDEKLFF
>.|TRBJ2-6|TRBV6-1|.|13
TGTGCCACCCTACCGGTAGGGGCCAACGTCCTGACTTTC
CATLPVGANVLTF
>.|TRBJ2-6|TRBV4-3|.|18
TGCGCCAGCAGCCAAGAAGGGGGGGCAGGCTCTGGGGCCAACGTCCTGACTTTC
CASSQEGGAGSGANVLTF
>.|TRBJ1-5|TRBV5-1|.|16
TGCGCCAGCAGCCCCGGACTGGAGGTGGGCAATCAGCCCCAGCATTTT
CASSPGLEVGNQPQHF
>.|TRBJ2-5|TRBV30|few|14
TGTGCCTGGAGTGAATGGGCCGGCCAAGAGACCCAGTACTTC
CAWSEWAGQETQYF
>.|TRBJ1-4|TRBV4-1|few|16
TGCGCCAGCAGCCAGTTGGAGGAGGGAGAAAATGAAAAACTGTTTTTT
CASSQLEEGENEKLFF
>.|TRBJ2-1|TRBV28|.|15
TGTGCCAGCAGTCTAGGAGGACCCGAGTTGGATGAGCAGTTCTTC
CASSLGGPELDEQFF
>TRBD1|TRBJ1-6|TRBV14|.|17
TGTGCCAGCAGCCAGCCTAGGGGGGGGACAGGGGATTCACCCCTCCACTTT
CASSQPRGGTGDSPLHF
>TRBD1|TRBJ2-7|TRBV6-4|.|13
TGTGCCAGCAGTGCCTTGACAGGGCGAAGGCAGTACTTC
CASSALTGRRQYF
>TRBD1|TRBJ2-1|TRBV7-3|once|15
TGTGCCAGCAGTCCGCAGGGGGCAGAGATCAGTGAGCAGTTCTTC
CASSPQGAEISEQFF
>TRBD2|TRBJ2-7|TRBV27|few|15
TGTGCCAGCAGCCGCCGGGGAGGGGATGCCTACGAGCAGTACTTC
CASSRRGGDAYEQYF
>.|TRBJ1-5|TRBV6-5|.|13
TGTGCCAGCAGCCTACAGGTTTACCAGCCCCAGCATTTT
CASSLQVYQPQHF
>.|TRBJ2-2|TRBV11-3|.|16
TGTGCCAGCAGCTTAGGACAGGCCTCGAACACCGGGGAGCTGTTTTTT
CASSLGQASNTGELFF
>.|TRBJ1-5|TRBV28|.|15
TGTGCCAGCAGTTTAGATAGGGAGGGCAATCAGCCCCAGCATTTT
CASSLDREGNQPQHF
>TRBD2|TRBJ2-7|TRBV10-2|.|15
TGCGCCAGCAGTAGGCTGGGGAGCGGGAGCTACGAGCAGTACTTC
CASSRLGSGSYEQYF
>.|TRBJ2-5|TRBV7-9|.|13
TGTGCCAGCAGCTTAGCGGGGCCGGGGACCCAGTACTTC
CASSLAGPGTQYF
>.|TRBJ2-5|TRBV25-1|.|14
TGTGCCAGCAGTGCATCTGGGGCGGGGGAGACCCAGTACTTC
CASSASGAGETQYF
>TRBD1|TRBJ1-1|TRBV2|.|15
TGTGCCAGCAGTGTCCGGGACAGGGCGGGCGCTGAAGCTTTCTTT
CASSVRDRAGAEAFF
>TRBD2|TRBJ2-3|TRBV4-2|.|17
TGTGCCAGCAGCCAAGATCTGCGGGAGGGGTGGACAGATACGCAGTATTTT
CASSQDLREGWTDTQYF
>TRBD2|TRBJ2-7|TRBV5-4|few|18
TGTGCCAGCAGCTTGGATCTAGCGGGAGGGCTCCCGGCGCGCGAGCAGTACTTC
CASSLDLAGGLPAREQYF